This T cell receptor (beta chain) was captured in a study of metastatic and nonmetastatic thyroid tumors. About the study: Both malignant and benign thyroid patients supplied peripheral blood and tumor or nodule tissue samples, across which the repertoires of these patients were then compared.

Study processing details: The distant-metastasis classifier for papillary thyroid cancer was built from CDR3 differences across clinicopathological groups. TCRdb re-clonotyped the PCR reads through MiXCR. These V and J calls are TCRdb output, not the study's own analysis. The sample records approximately 17,000 clones, 25% to 30% being singletons. All patients were untreated before thyroid surgery. By proportion, this clone is medium-sized (0.01 to 0.1%). Germline-derived CDR1 and CDR2 are SEHNR and FQNEAQ (reference sequence). This CDR3 has 12 residues. Deletions cut 6 bases from V and 6 bases from J, with 12 bases between.

This clonotype was obtained from a female donor with papillary thyroid cancer or a benign thyroid nodule (not recorded which). Some clones in this sample may be carry-over from other donors' samples. The chain has TRBV7-9 and TRBJ2-7, with D perhaps TRBD1 (5 bases). Sequenced sample: tumor tissue. The CDR3 loop reads CASRVTGGEQYF. The CDR3 nucleotides read TGTGCCAGCAGGGTTACAGGCGGCGAGCAGTACTTC.